A single TCR beta chain is shown here with its context. Its target is not known. The sample originates from a study of CD8+CD57+ T cells in acquired aplastic anemia. Looking at the study overall: Healthy donor sequencing depth: roughly 10 million CD4+, roughly 12 million CD8+ reads.

Germline CDR1 and CDR2: KGHDR and SFDVKD. Deletions cut 9 bases from V and 3 bases from J, with 8 bases between. CDR3 length: 12 residues. Regarding the study as a whole: Patients had twenty-nine CD8+ CDR3 sequences in common with controls (the shared set).

Profiling that covered TCR beta VDJ and CDR3 relied on genomic DNA as its template. One entry per CDR3 protein, called by TCRdb with MiXCR from the reads. The sample yields about 110,000 distinct CDR3 sequences, around 50% seen once. This TCR was recovered from a human donor in good health, serving as a control. Material for sequencing was sorted CD4+, CD8+, or CD8+CD57+ T cells (not recorded which) from PBMCs. This chain links TRBV24-1 with TRBJ2-1, with D unclear. The CDR3 loop is CATASGYNEQFF. CDR3 nucleotide sequence: TGTGCCACCGCTAGTGGCTACAATGAGCAGTTCTTC.